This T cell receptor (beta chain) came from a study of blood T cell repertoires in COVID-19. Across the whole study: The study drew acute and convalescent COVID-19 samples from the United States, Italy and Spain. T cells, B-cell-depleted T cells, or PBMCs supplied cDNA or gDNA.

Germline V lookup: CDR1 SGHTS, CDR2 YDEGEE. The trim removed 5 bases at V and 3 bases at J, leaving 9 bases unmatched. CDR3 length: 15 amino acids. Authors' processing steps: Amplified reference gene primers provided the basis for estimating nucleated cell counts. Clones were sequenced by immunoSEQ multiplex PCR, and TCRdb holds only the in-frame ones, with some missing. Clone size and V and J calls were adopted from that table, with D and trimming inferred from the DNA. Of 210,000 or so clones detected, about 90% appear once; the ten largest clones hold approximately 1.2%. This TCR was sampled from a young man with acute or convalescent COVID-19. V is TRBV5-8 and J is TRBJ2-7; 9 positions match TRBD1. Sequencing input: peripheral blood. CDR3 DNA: TGTGCCAGCAGGACCACCGGGACAGGGATCTACGAGCAGTACTTC. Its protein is CASRTTGTGIYEQYF.